The clone carrying this TCR beta chain showed up many times. What it binds is unknown. The record originates from a study of blood T cells in healthy people across ages. Together with a sample-barcoded 5' primer, a J-beta primer mix was included in a second PCR lasting about 7 to 12 cycles. One entry per CDR3 protein, called by TCRdb with MiXCR from the 5' RACE reads. This sample has more than 800,000 distinct CDR3 sequences; about 30% occur once, and the top ten carry about 18%. Findings of the study overall: Naive T cell percentage showed a strong correlation with the diversity of TCR beta.

The material sequenced was blood. The clonotype was recovered from an elderly woman in good health.

CDR3 amino acids: CASSVRPTDTQYF. CDR3 nucleotides: TGTGCCAGCAGCGTTAGGCCCACAGATACGCAGTATTTT. The chain has TRBV9 and TRBJ2-3; D gene ambiguous. The CDR3 is 13 amino acids. Looked up from germline, CDR1 is SGDLS and CDR2 is YYNGEE. Trimming took off 2 bases at V and 2 bases at J, with 6 bases between the two ends.